The 27 T cell receptor beta chains given below trace back to one sample, sequenced in a study of identical twins. MiXCR, run by TCRdb on the 5' RACE reads, gives a single entry per CDR3 protein. This table holds fewer than 650,000 distinct CDR3 sequences, approximately 10% found once. These same data were also listed under a study on yellow fever vaccine responses in identical twins.

The sequencing input was PBMCs. The source of these receptors is a woman between 18 and 29 years old in good health.

This clonotype was seen a handful of times. The chain recombines TRBV20-1 with TRBJ1-5, with D uncertain. V shed 2 bases and J shed 2 bases, with 10 bases lying between them. Germline V gene lookup returns CDR1 DFQATT and CDR2 SNEGSKA (reference sequence). The CDR3 consists of 14 residues. The CDR3 protein is CSARRGNGNQPQHF. The CDR3 nucleotides read TGCAGTGCTAGACGAGGGAATGGCAATCAGCCCCAGCATTTT.

This clonotype has a count of ten or more. This chain connects TRBV18 to TRBJ2-5, with D unclear. With 3 bases removed from V and 1 base from J, the gap between germline ends came to 9 bases. Germline CDR1 reads KGHSH; CDR2 reads LQKENI. The CDR3 runs 14 residues. The CDR3 nucleotides are TGTGCCAGCTCACCCCGGGTATCCCAAGAGACCCAGTACTTC. It translates to CASSPRVSQETQYF.

This clonotype showed up just a few times. The chain joins TRBV7-8 to TRBJ2-5, with TRBD2 matching over 13 bases. Germline V CDR1 and CDR2: SGHVS, FQNEAQ. V shed 5 bases, J shed 6 bases, and the junction held 6 bases outside the gene matches. This CDR3 is built from 15 residues. CDR3 DNA: TGTGCCAGCAGCCAAACGGGACTAGCGGGGAAGACCCAGTACTTC. The encoded protein is CASSQTGLAGKTQYF.

The rearrangement uses TRBV7-3 and TRBJ1-1, with D unresolved. V gave up 0 bases and J gave up 1 base, with 12 bases separating them. CDR1 and CDR2 from the germline V gene are SGHTA and FQGTGA. The CDR3 contains 16 residues. The DNA of the CDR3 is TGTGCCAGCAGCTTAACGACCGGTCTTCAGAACACTGAAGCTTTCTTT. Translating it yields CASSLTTGLQNTEAFF.

This clonotype was observed at least ten times. The rearrangement joins TRBV7-3 to TRBJ2-2; 7 nucleotides match TRBD1. This CDR3 region has 14 residues. Germline CDR1 SGHTA, CDR2 FQGTGA. V shed 5 bases and J 7 bases; nucleotides not matched to a gene: 7. In DNA form, the CDR3 reads TGTGCCAGCAGCCGCGACAGGGTTGTCGGGGAGCTGTTTTTT. This gives the protein CASSRDRVVGELFF.

There are many counts of this clonotype. The chain uses TRBV10-3 and TRBJ2-1; D is perhaps TRBD1 or TRBD2 (6 bases each). V lost 10 bases, J lost 7 bases, and 14 bases lay in between. Germline-derived CDR1 and CDR2 are ENHRY and SYGVKD. The CDR3 runs 12 residues. CDR3 in DNA: TGTGCCACAAGACAGGCGGGGAATGAGCAGTTCTTC. It is translated as CATRQAGNEQFF.

The chain combines TRBV6-1 with TRBJ2-7; 11 bases match TRBD2. Germline CDR1 MNHNS, CDR2 SASEGT. The CDR3 contains 14 residues. The V and J ends lost 5 bases and 5 bases, in that order; junction bases with no gene match: 5. The CDR3 DNA reads as TGTGCCAGCAGTCGAGCGGGACTAGCGGACGAGCAGTACTTC. The encoded protein is CASSRAGLADEQYF.

The chain is built from TRBV7-2 and TRBJ2-1; TRBD1 aligns across 9 bases. The ends lost 7 bases at V and 6 bases at J; junction bases unmatched: 10. The CDR3 spans 15 residues. Germline CDR1 SGHTA, CDR2 FQGNSA. The CDR3: CASTVRGQGRNEQFF. In nucleotides, the CDR3 is TGTGCCAGCACCGTGAGGGGACAGGGACGCAATGAGCAGTTCTTC.

This clonotype came up many times. The chain employs TRBV2 and TRBJ2-7, with D tentatively TRBD1 or TRBD2 (6 bases each). The ends were cut back, 2 bases at V and 6 bases at J, with 14 bases in the middle. The germline CDR1 and CDR2 sequences are SNHLY and FYNNEI. CDR3 size: 14 residues. For the CDR3, the DNA is TGTGCCAGCAGTGAAAGGGGGGCGCTGGGCGAGCAGTACTTC. Protein: CASSERGALGEQYF.

The chain has TRBV4-1 and TRBJ1-1, with D unclear. The V and J ends lost 3 bases and 5 bases respectively, with 28 bases between them. This CDR3 has 19 residues. The germline V gene has CDR1 MGHRA and CDR2 YSYEKL. CDR3: CASSHALRRLLDGSTEAFF. In DNA form, the CDR3 reads TGCGCCAGCAGCCACGCCCTCCGACGGCTCCTGGACGGTAGTACTGAAGCTTTCTTT.

The rearrangement joins TRBV29-1 to TRBJ2-1, with 8 bases fitting TRBD2. In germline, CDR1 is SQVTM, CDR2 ANQGSEA. Unmatched junction bases numbered 11, after V lost 4 bases and J lost 12 bases. The CDR3 covers 13 residues. The DNA of the CDR3 is TGCAGCGTTGTAGGGGGACTAGTCGATGTGCAGTTCTTC. Translation gives CSVVGGLVDVQFF.

The CDR3 sequence: CASSPSGRTSDYNEQFF. CDR3 DNA: TGTGCCAGCAGCCCGAGCGGCAGGACTAGCGACTACAATGAGCAGTTCTTC. This chain connects TRBV7-2 to TRBJ2-1; 9 bases agree with TRBD2. CDR1 and CDR2 from the germline V gene are SGHTA and FQGNSA. V dropped 5 bases and J dropped 3; count of bases not matched to a gene: 11. This CDR3 has 17 amino acids. Variable domain in full (rest from reference TRBV7-2 and TRBJ2-1): GAGVSQSPSNKVTEKGKDVELRCDPISGHTALYWYRQSLGQGLEFLIYFQGNSAPDKSGLPSDRFSAERTGGSVSTLTIQRTQQEDSAVYLCASSPSGRTSDYNEQFFGPGTRLTVL.

V gene TRBV12-3 or TRBV12-4 combines with J gene TRBJ2-1; no clear D. V lost 6 bases, J lost 10 bases, and 10 bases lay in between. The CDR3 covers 11 residues. The CDR3 coding sequence is TGTGCCAGCAGCCCCACTAAAGAGCAGTTCTTC. This codes for CASSPTKEQFF.

The chain links TRBV12-3 or TRBV12-4 to TRBJ2-7; D remains ambiguous. This CDR3 contains 13 residues. Deletions cut 3 bases from V and 2 bases from J, with 8 bases between. CDR3 amino acids: CASSLVDTYEQYF. CDR3 sequence (DNA): TGTGCCAGCAGTTTGGTGGATACCTACGAGCAGTACTTC.

This clonotype was detected once. The chain couples TRBV12-3 or TRBV12-4 to TRBJ2-2; D gene ambiguous. The CDR3 runs to 15 residues. The germline V and J ends were trimmed by 3 bases and 3 bases, with 11 bases remaining between them. CDR3 region: CASSFEGRDTGELFF. The CDR3 DNA sequence: TGTGCCAGCAGTTTTGAAGGACGGGACACCGGGGAGCTGTTTTTT.

This clonotype was seen more than once but under ten times. The chain employs TRBV12-3 or TRBV12-4 and TRBJ2-3, with D perhaps matching TRBD2 (5 bases). The CDR3 sequence is 13 residues long. Trimming removed 7 bases at V and 8 bases at J, with 16 bases between. CDR3 in amino acids: CASTGLPLGTQYF. CDR3 coding DNA: TGTGCCAGCACCGGACTCCCCCTGGGTACGCAGTATTTT.

The CDR3 DNA reads TGTGCCAGCAGTTTGCGGGAGGTTGAGCAGTTCTTC. Translating gives CASSLREVEQFF. This chain uses TRBV12-3 or TRBV12-4 with TRBJ2-1; 8 positions agree with TRBD2. The CDR3 covers 12 residues. J was trimmed by 9 bases and V by 3 bases; bases with no gene match: 1.

The genes are TRBV3-1 and TRBJ2-3, with D possibly matching TRBD2 (5 bases). The length of the CDR3 is 17 residues. The V gene lost 0 bases and the J gene lost 1 base, with 14 bases spanning the gap. The germline V gene has CDR1 LGHDT and CDR2 YNNKEL (reference sequence). CDR3 in amino acids: CASSQESAGGRTDTQYF. CDR3 bases: TGTGCCAGCAGCCAAGAGTCGGCGGGCGGACGCACAGATACGCAGTATTTT.

The chain joins TRBV20-1 to TRBJ2-3; 11 bases are shared with TRBD2. The CDR3 is 15 amino acids. Germline V gene data show CDR1 as DFQATT and CDR2 as SNEGSKA (reference sequence). J gave up 2 bases and V 3 bases, and 4 bases lay outside the gene matches. CDR3 sequence reads: CSASSSGGSTDTQYF. The CDR3 DNA is TGCAGTGCTAGTTCTAGCGGGGGGTCCACAGATACGCAGTATTTT.

This clonotype was picked up many times. This sequence joins TRBV5-6 and TRBJ2-7; D unclear. CDR1 is SGHDT, CDR2 YYEEEE, per germline. V was shortened by 5 bases and J by 1 base, with 7 bases between the two germline ends. This CDR3 region has 12 residues. The DNA of the CDR3 is TGTGCCAGCAGTTTGAGGTCCTACGAGCAGTACTTC. Protein product: CASSLRSYEQYF.

The rearrangement links TRBV9 to TRBJ2-3; possible D gene TRBD1, 5 bases. Trimming shortened V by 0 bases and J by 3 bases, and 11 bases separated the two germline ends. This CDR3 is built from 15 residues. Germline V gene data show CDR1 as SGDLS and CDR2 as YYNGEE. This chain's CDR3 is CASSVGGALTDTQYF. CDR3 sequence (DNA): TGTGCCAGCAGCGTAGGTGGGGCGTTGACAGATACGCAGTATTTT.

The table lists this clonotype with many counts. V gene TRBV7-9 combines with J gene TRBJ1-4, with D uncertain. CDR3 length equals 14 residues. CDR1 and CDR2 from the germline V gene are SEHNR and FQNEAQ (reference sequence). Trimming took off 5 bases at V and 8 bases at J, with 15 bases between the two ends. CDR3 DNA sequence: TGTGCCAGCAGCCCGCAACAGACGAAGGAAAAACTGTTTTTT. It encodes CASSPQQTKEKLFF.

This chain links TRBV11-2 with TRBJ2-5; 10 bases match TRBD2. The CDR3 sequence is 17 residues long. V dropped 0 bases and J dropped 5; count of bases not matched to a gene: 9. Germline-derived CDR1 and CDR2 are SGHAT and FQNNGV. Written as DNA, the CDR3 is TGTGCCAGCAGCTTAGATCCCCAGCGGGGGGGCCGGGAGACCCAGTACTTC. It codes for CASSLDPQRGGRETQYF.

The rearrangement links TRBV7-2 to TRBJ2-3, with unresolved D. V was pared by 5 bases and J by 2 bases, with 11 bases between. The CDR3 runs to 14 residues. The V gene's germline CDR1 is SGHTA and CDR2 FQGNSA. CDR3 bases: TGTGCCAGCAGCGCAACCGCCGCCACAGATACGCAGTATTTT. Residues: CASSATAATDTQYF. Variable domain in full (rest from reference TRBV7-2 and TRBJ2-3): GAGVSQSPSNKVTEKGKDVELRCDPISGHTALYWYRQSLGQGLEFLIYFQGNSAPDKSGLPSDRFSAERTGGSVSTLTIQRTQQEDSAVYLCASSATAATDTQYFGPGTRLTVL.

This clonotype was recorded at least ten times. The J gene is TRBJ2-5, the V gene TRBV3-1; 10 positions match TRBD2. The length of the CDR3 is 14 residues. V lost 4 bases and J lost 4; bases outside the gene matches: 3. Germline CDR1 is LGHDT and CDR2 is YNNKEL (reference sequence). CDR3 sequence reads: CASSLGLAAETQYF. The CDR3 DNA reads TGTGCCAGCAGCCTCGGACTAGCGGCAGAGACCCAGTACTTC.

The chain carries TRBV27 and TRBJ1-3, with TRBD1 as a possible D gene (6 bases). V dropped 10 bases and J dropped 2 bases, with 24 bases sitting between them. Germline CDR1 and CDR2: MNHEY and SMNVEV (reference sequence). The CDR3 length is 17 residues. As DNA, the CDR3 is TGTGCCATCCCAACCCCCTCACCCAACAGGGCTGGAAACACCATATATTTT. Translated: CAIPTPSPNRAGNTIYF.

CDR3 nucleotides: TGTGCCAGCAGACAGAAGGGGGCGTGGACCGGGGAGCTGTTTTTT. This gives the protein CASRQKGAWTGELFF. This chain uses TRBV6-2 or TRBV6-3 with TRBJ2-2, with TRBD1 matching over 7 bases. J lost 5 bases, V lost 6 bases, and 9 bases had no gene match. The germline gives CDR1 MNHEY, CDR2 SVGEGT. The CDR3 loop spans 15 amino acids.